This TCR beta chain was retrieved from a study of cytomegalovirus exposure and HLA in healthy donors. Whole-study context: The study placed 70% to 85% of its approximately 400 genotyped donors in the Caucasian-associated ancestry cluster. Notes on the study in general: The authors listed over 150 TCR beta chains as cytomegalovirus-associated. Later analysis demonstrated an association between a missense DCLRE1C variant and TCR beta V- and J-gene trimming. A cluster of highly shared sequence variants was likely a sequencing artifact.

The CDR3 contains 12 residues. Germline V gives CDR1 LNHDA, CDR2 SQIVND (reference sequence). V lost 5 bases and J lost 7, with 11 bases in between. Comment on this clone: What it binds is unknown.

It was with 60 Vbeta and 13 Jbeta primers that the PCR ran. Assay: immunoSEQ multiplex PCR; the TCRdb copy retains only in-frame clones and omits some. The profile shows roughly 150,000 clones, over 75% of them singletons. The chain has TRBV19 and TRBJ1-2; D possibly corresponds to TRBD1 (5 bases). The source material was PBMCs. The origin of this receptor is a male donor in good health and CMV-seronegative. CDR3: CASSSYRFGYTF. Here the CDR3 DNA reads TGTGCCAGTAGTTCATACAGGTTTGGCTACACCTTC.